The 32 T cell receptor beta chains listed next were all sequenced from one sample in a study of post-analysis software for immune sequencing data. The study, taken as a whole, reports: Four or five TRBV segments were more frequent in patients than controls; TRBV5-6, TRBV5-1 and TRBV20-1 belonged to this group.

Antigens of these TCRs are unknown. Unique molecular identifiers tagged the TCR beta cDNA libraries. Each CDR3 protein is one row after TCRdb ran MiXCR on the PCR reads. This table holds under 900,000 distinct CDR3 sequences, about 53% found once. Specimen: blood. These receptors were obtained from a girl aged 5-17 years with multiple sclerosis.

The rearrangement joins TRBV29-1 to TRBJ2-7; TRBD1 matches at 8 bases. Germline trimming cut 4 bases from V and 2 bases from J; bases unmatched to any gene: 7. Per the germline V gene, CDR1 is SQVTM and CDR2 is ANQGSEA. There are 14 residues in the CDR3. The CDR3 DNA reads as TGCAGCGTTGCCCTCCTGACAGGGGCCTACGAGCAGTACTTC. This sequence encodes CSVALLTGAYEQYF.

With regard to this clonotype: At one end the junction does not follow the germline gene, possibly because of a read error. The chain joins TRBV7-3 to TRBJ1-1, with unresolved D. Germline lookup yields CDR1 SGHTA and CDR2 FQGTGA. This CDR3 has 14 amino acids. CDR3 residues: CVSRMEGWGTEAFF. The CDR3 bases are TGTGTCAGCAGGATGGAGGGATGGGGCACTGAAGCTTTCTTT.

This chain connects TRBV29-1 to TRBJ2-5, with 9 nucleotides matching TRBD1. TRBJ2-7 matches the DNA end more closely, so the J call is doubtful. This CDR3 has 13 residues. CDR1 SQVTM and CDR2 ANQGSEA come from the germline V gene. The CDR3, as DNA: TGCAGCGTTGTTGGGACAGGGATTCACGAGCAGTACTTC. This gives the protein CSVVGTGIHEQYF.

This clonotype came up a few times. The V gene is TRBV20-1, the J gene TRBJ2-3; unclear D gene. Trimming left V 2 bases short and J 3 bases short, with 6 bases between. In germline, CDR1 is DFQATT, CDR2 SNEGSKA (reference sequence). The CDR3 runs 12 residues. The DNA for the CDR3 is TGCAGTGCTAGATACCGGACAGATACGCAGTATTTT. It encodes CSARYRTDTQYF.

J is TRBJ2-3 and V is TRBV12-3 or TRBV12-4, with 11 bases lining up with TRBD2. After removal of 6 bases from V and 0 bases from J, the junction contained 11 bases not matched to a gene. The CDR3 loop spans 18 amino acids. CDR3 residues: CASSWGASGRTSTDTQYF. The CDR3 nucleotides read TGTGCCAGCAGCTGGGGGGCTAGCGGGAGGACTAGCACAGATACGCAGTATTTT.

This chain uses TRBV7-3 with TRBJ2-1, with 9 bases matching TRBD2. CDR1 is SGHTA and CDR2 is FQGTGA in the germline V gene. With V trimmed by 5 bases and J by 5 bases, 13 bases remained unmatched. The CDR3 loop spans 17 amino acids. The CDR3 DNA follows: TGTGCCAGCAGCCCGAGTTTGGGAGCGGGAGGCAACAATGAGCAGTTCTTC. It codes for CASSPSLGAGGNNEQFF. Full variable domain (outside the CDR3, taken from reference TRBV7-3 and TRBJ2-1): GAGVSQTPSNKVTEKGKYVELRCDPISGHTALYWYRQSLGQGPEFLIYFQGTGAADDSGLPNDRFFAVRPEGSVSTLKIQRTERGDSAVYLCASSPSLGAGGNNEQFFGPGTRLTVL.

The DNA for the CDR3 is TGCAGTGCTACCCCTTGGACTAGCGATCATCACAATGAGCAGTTCTTC. Amino acids: CSATPWTSDHHNEQFF. This chain links TRBV20-1 with TRBJ2-1, with 9 bases identical to TRBD2. Trimming at V came to 4 bases and at J to 5 bases, leaving 12 bases not matched to a gene. CDR3 length: 16 residues. Germline-derived CDR1 and CDR2 are DFQATT and SNEGSKA (reference sequence).

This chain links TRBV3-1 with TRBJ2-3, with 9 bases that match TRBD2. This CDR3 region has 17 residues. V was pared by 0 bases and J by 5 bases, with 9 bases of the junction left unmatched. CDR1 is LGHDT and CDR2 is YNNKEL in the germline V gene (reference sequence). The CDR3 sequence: CASSQEGLAGSQDTQYF. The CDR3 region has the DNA TGTGCCAGCAGCCAAGAGGGGCTAGCGGGATCCCAAGATACGCAGTATTTT.

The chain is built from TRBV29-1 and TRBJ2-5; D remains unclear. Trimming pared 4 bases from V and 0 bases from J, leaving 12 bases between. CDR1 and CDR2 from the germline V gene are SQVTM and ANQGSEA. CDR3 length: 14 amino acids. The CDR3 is CSVVWAKYQETQYF. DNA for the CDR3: TGCAGCGTTGTTTGGGCTAAGTACCAAGAGACCCAGTACTTC.

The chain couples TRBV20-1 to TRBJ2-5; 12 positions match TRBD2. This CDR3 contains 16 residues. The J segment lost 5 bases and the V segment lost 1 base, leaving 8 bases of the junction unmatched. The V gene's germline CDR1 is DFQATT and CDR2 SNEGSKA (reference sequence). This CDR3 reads CSARAYRTSGTETQYF. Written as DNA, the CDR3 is TGCAGTGCTAGAGCGTACCGGACTAGCGGGACTGAGACCCAGTACTTC.

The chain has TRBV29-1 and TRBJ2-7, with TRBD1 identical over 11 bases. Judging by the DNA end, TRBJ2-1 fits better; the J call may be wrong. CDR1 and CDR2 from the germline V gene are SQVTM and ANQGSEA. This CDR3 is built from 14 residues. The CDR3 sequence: CSVDGQGAWNEQFF. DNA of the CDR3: TGCAGCGTTGACGGACAGGGGGCCTGGAATGAGCAGTTCTTC.

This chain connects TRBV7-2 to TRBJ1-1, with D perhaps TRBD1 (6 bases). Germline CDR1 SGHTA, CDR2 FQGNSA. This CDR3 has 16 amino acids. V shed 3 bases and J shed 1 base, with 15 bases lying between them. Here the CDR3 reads CASSFSVRGANTEAFF. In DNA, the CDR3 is TGTGCCAGCAGCTTTTCGGTGCGGGGGGCGAACACTGAAGCTTTCTTT.

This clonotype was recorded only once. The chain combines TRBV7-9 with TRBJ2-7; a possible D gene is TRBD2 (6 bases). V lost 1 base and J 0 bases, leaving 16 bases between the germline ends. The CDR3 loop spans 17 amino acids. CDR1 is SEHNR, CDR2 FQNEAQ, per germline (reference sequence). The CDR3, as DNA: TGTGCCAGCAGCTTAGACTCCGGCGGGGCTGTCTCCTACGAGCAGTACTTC. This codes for CASSLDSGGAVSYEQYF.

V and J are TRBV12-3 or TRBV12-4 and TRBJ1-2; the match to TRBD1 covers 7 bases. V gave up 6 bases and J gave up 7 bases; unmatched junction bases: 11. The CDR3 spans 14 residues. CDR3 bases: TGTGCCAGCAGCCCTTCGACAGGGTACTCTGGCTACACCTTC. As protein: CASSPSTGYSGYTF.

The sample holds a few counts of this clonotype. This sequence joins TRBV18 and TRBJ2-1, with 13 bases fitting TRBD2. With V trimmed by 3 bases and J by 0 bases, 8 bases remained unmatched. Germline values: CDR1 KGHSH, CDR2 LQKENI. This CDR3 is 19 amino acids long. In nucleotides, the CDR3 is TGTGCCAGCTCACCTTGGACTAGCGGGGGTCCGAGCTCCTACAATGAGCAGTTCTTC. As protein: CASSPWTSGGPSSYNEQFF.

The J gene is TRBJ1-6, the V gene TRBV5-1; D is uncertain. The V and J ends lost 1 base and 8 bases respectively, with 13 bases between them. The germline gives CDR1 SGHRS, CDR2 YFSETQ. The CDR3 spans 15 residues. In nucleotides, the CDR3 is TGCGCCAGCAGCTTGACCCGGGTATGGGATTCACCCCTCCACTTT. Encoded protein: CASSLTRVWDSPLHF.

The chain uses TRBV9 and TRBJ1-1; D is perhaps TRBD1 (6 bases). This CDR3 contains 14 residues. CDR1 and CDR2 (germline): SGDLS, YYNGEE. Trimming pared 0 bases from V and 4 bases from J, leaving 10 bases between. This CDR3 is CASSVEQGSTEAFF. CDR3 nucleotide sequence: TGTGCCAGCAGCGTAGAACAGGGTTCCACTGAAGCTTTCTTT.

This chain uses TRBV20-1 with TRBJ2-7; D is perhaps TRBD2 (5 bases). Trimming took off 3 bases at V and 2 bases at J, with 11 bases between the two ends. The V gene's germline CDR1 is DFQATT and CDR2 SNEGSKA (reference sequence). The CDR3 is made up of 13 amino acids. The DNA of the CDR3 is TGCAGTGCTAGTGAAGGACTCACCTACGAGCAGTACTTC. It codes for CSASEGLTYEQYF.

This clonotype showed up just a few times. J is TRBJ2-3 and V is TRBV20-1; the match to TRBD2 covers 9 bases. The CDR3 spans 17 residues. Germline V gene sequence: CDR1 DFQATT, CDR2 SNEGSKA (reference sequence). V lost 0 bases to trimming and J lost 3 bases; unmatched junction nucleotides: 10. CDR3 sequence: CSARDPGTSLITDTQYF. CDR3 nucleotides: TGCAGTGCTAGAGATCCCGGGACTAGCCTCATTACAGATACGCAGTATTTT.

The chain's CDR3 is CASSRILQGALGEQYF. Written as DNA, the CDR3 is TGTGCCAGCAGCCGGATCCTACAGGGCGCGCTTGGCGAGCAGTACTTC. This chain uses TRBV3-1 with TRBJ2-7; the D gene is possibly TRBD1 (6 bases). The germline V and J ends were trimmed by 4 bases and 6 bases, with 22 bases remaining between them. Germline V gene data show CDR1 as LGHDT and CDR2 as YNNKEL (reference sequence). The CDR3 has 16 amino acids.

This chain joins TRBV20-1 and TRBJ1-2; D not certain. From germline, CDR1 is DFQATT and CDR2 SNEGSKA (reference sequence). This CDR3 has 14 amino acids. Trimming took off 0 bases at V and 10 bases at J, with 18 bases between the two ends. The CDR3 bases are TGCAGTGCTAGAGAAGGGCGAATCCCGGGCGACTACACCTTC. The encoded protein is CSAREGRIPGDYTF.

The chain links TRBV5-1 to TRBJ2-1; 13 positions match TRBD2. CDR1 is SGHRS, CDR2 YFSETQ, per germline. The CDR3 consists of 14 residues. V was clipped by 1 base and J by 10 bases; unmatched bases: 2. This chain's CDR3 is CASSLILAGGEQFF. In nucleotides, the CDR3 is TGCGCCAGCAGCTTGATACTAGCGGGGGGGGAGCAGTTCTTC.

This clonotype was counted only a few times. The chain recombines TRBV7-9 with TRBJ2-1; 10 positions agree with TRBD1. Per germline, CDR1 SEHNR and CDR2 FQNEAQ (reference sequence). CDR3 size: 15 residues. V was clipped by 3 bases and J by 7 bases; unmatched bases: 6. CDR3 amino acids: CASSFPGQGNNEQFF. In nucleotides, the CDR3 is TGTGCCAGCAGCTTTCCGGGACAGGGGAATAATGAGCAGTTCTTC.

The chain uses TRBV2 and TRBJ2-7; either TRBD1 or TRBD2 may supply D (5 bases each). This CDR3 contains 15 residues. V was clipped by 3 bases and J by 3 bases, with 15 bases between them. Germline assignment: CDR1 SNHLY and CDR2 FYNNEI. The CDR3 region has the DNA TGTGCCAGCAGTGATCCGGGGCCTCGTGTCTACGAGCAGTACTTC. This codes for CASSDPGPRVYEQYF.

The CDR3 region has the DNA TGCAGTGCTAGAGAGCCGGGACTAGCGGCTGGAAACATTCAGTACTTC. Translation gives CSAREPGLAAGNIQYF. The chain recombines TRBV20-1 with TRBJ2-4; 11 bases align to TRBD2. This CDR3 is built from 16 residues. V was pared by 0 bases and J by 6 bases, with 7 bases of the junction left unmatched. Germline values: CDR1 DFQATT, CDR2 SNEGSKA (reference sequence).

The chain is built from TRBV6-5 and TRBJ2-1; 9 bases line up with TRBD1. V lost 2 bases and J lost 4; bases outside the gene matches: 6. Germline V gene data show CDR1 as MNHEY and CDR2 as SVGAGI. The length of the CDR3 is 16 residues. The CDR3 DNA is TGTGCCAGCAGTTACACCGGGACAGGGTTTTACAATGAGCAGTTCTTC. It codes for CASSYTGTGFYNEQFF.

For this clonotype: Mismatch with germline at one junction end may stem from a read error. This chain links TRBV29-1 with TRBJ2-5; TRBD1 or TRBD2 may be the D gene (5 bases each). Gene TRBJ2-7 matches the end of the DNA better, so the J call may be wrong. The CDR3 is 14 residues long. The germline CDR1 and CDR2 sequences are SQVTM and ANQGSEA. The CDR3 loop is CSVQGTESSCEQYF. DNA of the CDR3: TGCAGCGTCCAAGGGACCGAGAGCTCCTGCGAGCAGTACTTC.

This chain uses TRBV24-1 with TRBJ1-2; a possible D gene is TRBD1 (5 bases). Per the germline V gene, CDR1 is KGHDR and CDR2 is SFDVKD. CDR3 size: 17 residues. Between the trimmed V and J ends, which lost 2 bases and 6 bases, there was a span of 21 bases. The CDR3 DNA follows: TGTGCCACCAGTGATTACAAACGGGGGGGTTATTTCCATGGCTACACCTTC. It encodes CATSDYKRGGYFHGYTF.

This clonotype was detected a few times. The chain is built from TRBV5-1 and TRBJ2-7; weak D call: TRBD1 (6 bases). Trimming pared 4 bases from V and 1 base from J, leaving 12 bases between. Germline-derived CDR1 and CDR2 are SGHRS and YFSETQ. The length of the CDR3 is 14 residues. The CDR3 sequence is CASSPGQTSYEQYF. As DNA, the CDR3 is TGCGCCAGCAGCCCCGGACAGACTTCCTACGAGCAGTACTTC.

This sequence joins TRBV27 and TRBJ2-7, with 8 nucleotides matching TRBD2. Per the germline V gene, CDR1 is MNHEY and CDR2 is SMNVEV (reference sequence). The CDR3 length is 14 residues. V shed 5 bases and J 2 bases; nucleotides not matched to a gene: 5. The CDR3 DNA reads TGTGCCAGCAGTGTAGCGGGGTTAACCTACGAGCAGTACTTC. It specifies CASSVAGLTYEQYF.

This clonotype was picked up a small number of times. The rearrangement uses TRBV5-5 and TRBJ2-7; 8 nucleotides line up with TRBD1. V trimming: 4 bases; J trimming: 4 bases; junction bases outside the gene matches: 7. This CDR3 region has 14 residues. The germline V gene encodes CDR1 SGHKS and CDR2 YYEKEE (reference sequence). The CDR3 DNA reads TGTGCCAGCAGCCTGACAGGGGAAACTTACGAGCAGTACTTC. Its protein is CASSLTGETYEQYF.

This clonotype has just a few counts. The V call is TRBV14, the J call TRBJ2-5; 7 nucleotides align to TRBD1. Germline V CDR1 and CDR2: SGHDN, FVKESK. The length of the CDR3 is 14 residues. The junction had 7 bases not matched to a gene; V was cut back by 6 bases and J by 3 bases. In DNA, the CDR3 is TGTGCCAGCAGTCGGCCCGGGACAGAAGAGACCCAGTACTTC. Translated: CASSRPGTEETQYF.